The rows below give T cell receptor beta chains drawn from one sample of a study of blood T cell repertoires in COVID-19. This table comes from immunoSEQ multiplex PCR, and its TCRdb copy is limited to in-frame clones, with some not included. This sample has more than 200,000 clones, with approximately 80% found just once. The sample comprised peripheral blood. The receptors were gathered from a woman between 35 and 50 years old who had recovered from COVID-19. Both conserved end residues are part of each CDR3. Each record gives: D gene, V gene, J gene, clone size, CDR3 DNA, CDR3 protein. D genes are given only for firm matches. The size of a clone is reported for some rows only, either as once, few or many, or as a class for expanded clones.

>TRBD1|TRBV7-2|TRBJ2-7|-
TGTGCCAGCAGCTCGGGACAGGGAAACGAGCAGTACTTC
CASSSGQGNEQYF
>TRBD1|TRBV4-1|TRBJ1-2|-
TGCGCCAGCAGCCAAAAGACAGGGGTGGCTTATAACTATGGCTACACCTTC
CASSQKTGVAYNYGYTF
>-|TRBV7-3|TRBJ1-2|-
TGTGCCAGCAGCACGGACAGTTCACATGGCTACACCTTC
CASSTDSSHGYTF
>-|TRBV5-6|TRBJ2-5|-
TGTGCCAGCAGATTTACGGGGCAAGAGACCCAGTACTTC
CASRFTGQETQYF
>TRBD1|TRBV5-1|TRBJ2-7|many
TGCGCCAGCAGCTCCGGACAGGTTAGCTCCTACGAGCAGTACTTC
CASSSGQVSSYEQYF
>-|TRBV7-2|TRBJ1-3|few
TGTGCCAGCAGCCCCTCAGGGAACTCTGGAAACACCATATATTTT
CASSPSGNSGNTIYF
>-|TRBV19|TRBJ1-1|-
TGTGCCAGTACGGTCGACACTGAAGCTTTCTTT
CASTVDTEAFF
>TRBD1|TRBV5-4|TRBJ1-2|-
TGTGCCAGCAGCCAGGGACAGGGGACCCAAGGGGGAGGCTACACCTTC
CASSQGQGTQGGGYTF
>-|TRBV28|TRBJ1-5|-
TGTGCCAGCAGTTTGACTCTCAGGGGCAATCAGCCCCAGCATTTT
CASSLTLRGNQPQHF
>TRBD2|TRBV3-1/TRBV3-2|TRBJ2-1|-
TGTGCCAGCAGCCCAGCCTTCGCCGGGACTAGCGGGGGGGCAGGGAATGAGCAGTTCTTC
CASSPAFAGTSGGAGNEQFF
>TRBD1|TRBV3-1/TRBV3-2|TRBJ1-1|-
TGTGCCAGCAGAGACGGACAGGGACGGAACACTGAAGCTTTCTTT
CASRDGQGRNTEAFF
>-|TRBV5-5|TRBJ1-1|-
TGTGCCAGCAGCTTGGGAGGGGGTTGGACTGAAGCTTTCTTT
CASSLGGGWTEAFF
>-|TRBV9|TRBJ2-3|-
TGTGCCAGCAGCGTAGTATCAGGGACAGATACGCAGTATTTT
CASSVVSGTDTQYF
>-|TRBV5-1|TRBJ2-5|-
TGCGCCAGCAGCTTGCAGTCGGCGGGGCAAGAGACCCAGTACTTC
CASSLQSAGQETQYF
>TRBD2|TRBV5-6|TRBJ2-4|-
TGTGCCAGCAGCCCGATGGGGGGGTTAGCCAAAAACATTCAGTACTTC
CASSPMGGLAKNIQYF
>TRBD2|TRBV5-1|TRBJ2-3|-
TGCGCCAGCAGCGGAGTAGCGGGGGGTTTGGGTGATACGCAGTATTTT
CASSGVAGGLGDTQYF
>-|TRBV6-2/TRBV6-3|TRBJ2-5|few
TGTGCCAGCAGTGGGGGCAACAGTAAGGTGTTTGGAGAGACCCAGTACTTC
CASSGGNSKVFGETQYF
>-|TRBV19|TRBJ1-1|-
TGTGCCAGTAGTATTGACAGGCAGGGCACTGAAGCTTTCTTT
CASSIDRQGTEAFF
>TRBD2|TRBV9|TRBJ2-3|-
TGTGCCAGCAGCTCTAGCGGGGGGATCACAGATACGCAGTATTTT
CASSSSGGITDTQYF
>-|TRBV7-9|TRBJ2-5|-
TGTGCCAGCAGCTTAGTCGGGACTCAGACCCAGTACTTC
CASSLVGTQTQYF
>TRBD1|TRBV3-1/TRBV3-2|TRBJ2-4|-
TGTGCCAGCAGCCAAGACTCCGGGACAGGGGGCACCCAAGCCAAAAACATTCAGTACTTC
CASSQDSGTGGTQAKNIQYF
>TRBD1|TRBV23-1|TRBJ1-4|-
TGCGCCAGCAGTCAATTAATTGACAGGGAGGCTGAAAAACTGTTTTTT
CASSQLIDREAEKLFF
>-|TRBV3-1/TRBV3-2|TRBJ2-2|once
TGTGCCAGCAGCCACCTAGCCGGGGAGCTGTTTTTT
CASSHLAGELFF
>TRBD1|TRBV5-1|TRBJ1-4|-
TGCGCCAGCAGCATTCAGGGGGGCGGAACTAATGAAAAACTGTTTTTT
CASSIQGGGTNEKLFF
>-|TRBV7-6|TRBJ1-2|-
TGTGCCAGCAGCTTAAGTCCGACAGGCACCTATGGCTACACCTTC
CASSLSPTGTYGYTF
>-|TRBV7-8|TRBJ2-7|-
TGTGCCAGCAGCTACGGACAGTTCAACGAGCAGTACTTC
CASSYGQFNEQYF
>-|TRBV12-5|TRBJ2-5|-
TGTGCTAGTTCCCTGGAGGAGACCCAGTACTTC
CASSLEETQYF
>TRBD1|TRBV6-1|TRBJ1-6|few
TGTGCCAGCAGTGACGGACAGGGTCCGGCCCTCCACTTT
CASSDGQGPALHF
>-|TRBV6-1|TRBJ1-6|-
TGTGCCAGCAGTGAGAGCTCACCCCTCCACTTT
CASSESSPLHF
>TRBD2|TRBV7-2|TRBJ2-1|-
TGTGCCAGCAGCTACGTTAGCGGGGACCGCAATGAGCAGTTCTTC
CASSYVSGDRNEQFF
>-|TRBV7-8|TRBJ2-7|-
TGTGCCAGCAGCCCTCAGTGGGGCGGCAGCGAGCAGTACTTC
CASSPQWGGSEQYF
>TRBD2|TRBV7-2|TRBJ2-1|-
TGTGCCAGCAGTTTAACCGGGGGGAATGAGCAGTTCTTC
CASSLTGGNEQFF
>TRBD2|TRBV28|TRBJ2-3|-
TGTGCCAGCAGTTCAACTAGCGGGGTTGACACAGATACGCAGTATTTT
CASSSTSGVDTDTQYF
>-|TRBV30|TRBJ2-1|-
TGTGCCTGGGGAGAGGGGGGGCCCAGGAATGAGCAGTTCTTC
CAWGEGGPRNEQFF
>-|TRBV10-2|TRBJ2-3|-
TGCGCCAGCAGTGATGGGGCCAGGACAGATACGCAGTATTTT
CASSDGARTDTQYF
>-|TRBV18|TRBJ2-3|-
TGTGCCAGCTCACCGTCAGGAAGGGATACGCAGTATTTT
CASSPSGRDTQYF
>-|TRBV6-2/TRBV6-3|TRBJ1-2|once
TGTGCCAGCGGTTACCAGGGCTATGGCTACACCTTC
CASGYQGYGYTF
>-|TRBV27|TRBJ1-3|-
TGTGCCAGCAGCTTCGGAAACACCATATATTTT
CASSFGNTIYF
>TRBD1|TRBV7-2|TRBJ2-7|-
TGTGCCAGCAGCTCCATCGACAGGGGGCTGGTCGAGCAGTACTTC
CASSSIDRGLVEQYF
>-|TRBV19|TRBJ2-7|-
TGTGCCAGTAGTCCTGAGGGAGGAGTGGGTGTTTACGAGCAGTACTTC
CASSPEGGVGVYEQYF
>TRBD1|TRBV5-1|TRBJ1-4|-
TGCGCCAGCAGCTTGGACAGGGGAGGTGAAAAACTGTTTTTT
CASSLDRGGEKLFF
>TRBD1|TRBV5-1|TRBJ1-3|-
TGCGCCAGCAGCCCGACACGACAGGGTTCCGCCAACACCATATATTTT
CASSPTRQGSANTIYF
>TRBD1|TRBV12-3/TRBV12-4|TRBJ1-5|-
TGTGCCAGCAGTTCACAGGGGAGCGAGCCCCAGCATTTT
CASSSQGSEPQHF
>-|TRBV12-3/TRBV12-4|TRBJ1-2|-
TGTGCCAGCGGCGGGTCTAACTATGGCTACACCTTC
CASGGSNYGYTF
>TRBD1|TRBV7-2|TRBJ2-4|-
TGTGCCAGCAGCTTGAACAGGGGTGAGGGGAACATTCAGTACTTC
CASSLNRGEGNIQYF
>-|TRBV25-1|TRBJ2-1|once
TGTGCCAGCTCCCCAGGGTACAATGAGCAGTTCTTC
CASSPGYNEQFF
>TRBD1|TRBV28|TRBJ1-2|-
TGTGCCAGCAGCCCCCTTAGGGCAGGGGGTGGCTACACCTTC
CASSPLRAGGGYTF
>-|TRBV6-5|TRBJ1-2|-
TGTGCCAGCAGTTACGACAGAGCTAACTATGGCTACACCTTC
CASSYDRANYGYTF
>TRBD1|TRBV5-8|TRBJ1-4|-
TGTGCCAGCAGCTTTGGGACAGGGGTATCTAATGAAAAACTGTTTTTT
CASSFGTGVSNEKLFF
>-|TRBV18|TRBJ2-6|-
TGTGCCAGCTCACCACCGGAGGGGGGGGACGGGGCCAACGTCCTGACTTTC
CASSPPEGGDGANVLTF
>-|TRBV19|TRBJ2-3|-
TGTGCCAGTAGCGCACCAGTACCAGGGGTAACGCAGTATTTT
CASSAPVPGVTQYF